A selection of T cell receptor beta chains follows, all from one sample in a study of glioma-infiltrating T cells. TCRdb called the multiplex PCR reads again in MiXCR, with one record for every CDR3 protein. In the table there are about 89,000 distinct CDR3 sequences, 20% to 25% of which are singletons. The sequencing input was glioma tissue, nonneoplastic brain tissue, or PBMCs (not recorded which). The receptors stem from a human donor with low-grade glioma or glioblastoma, undergoing nonglioma brain surgery, or in good health (not recorded which). The CDR3 runs from the conserved cysteine through the conserved F or W. The D gene is left open where the match is weak. Size is stated for part of the rows, as once, few or many counts, or as a class when the clone is expanded.

V gene	J gene	D gene	clone size	CDR3 DNA	CDR3 protein
TRBV19	TRBJ2-6	.	few	TGTGCCAGTAGTAACCAGGGAAGACTCGGGGCCAACGTCCCGACTTTC	CASSNQGRLGANVPTF
TRBV29-1	TRBJ2-1	TRBD2	.	TGCAGCGTTGAAGGGGAGCGCGGGAGGGCCCGCTACAATGAGCAGTTCTTC	CSVEGERGRARYNEQFF
TRBV12-3/TRBV12-4	TRBJ1-5	TRBD1	many	TGTGCCAGCAGCCCAGGGGGAGGTCAGCCCCAGCATTTT	CASSPGGGQPQHF
TRBV5-4	TRBJ1-3	TRBD1	few	TGTGCCAGCAGCTTTAGTGACAGGGGGCACACCATATATTTT	CASSFSDRGHTIYF
TRBV12-3/TRBV12-4	TRBJ1-5	.	many	TGTGCCAGCAGTTTCCTCCTAAGGGGGGGGGCGTATAGCAATCAGCCCCAGCATTTT	CASSFLLRGGAYSNQPQHF
TRBV3-1	TRBJ1-5	.	many	TGTGCCAGCAGCCAAGGGTGGGATCAGCCCCAGCATTTT	CASSQGWDQPQHF
TRBV5-5	TRBJ2-1	TRBD2	few	TGTGCCAGCAGCCTTAGCGGGGGGGCATGGGTCTACAATGAGCAGTTCTTC	CASSLSGGAWVYNEQFF
TRBV7-2	TRBJ2-3	TRBD1	many	TGTGCCAGCAGCTTCCAACCAGGGGGTTCTACCCGAGATACGCAGTATTTT	CASSFQPGGSTRDTQYF
TRBV10-3	TRBJ1-3	TRBD1	many	TGTGCCATCAGGGAGGGGGCGCGAGGAAACACCATATATTTT	CAIREGARGNTIYF
TRBV12-3/TRBV12-4	TRBJ2-2	.	.	TGTGCCAGCAGTTTATCGGGGGGCGTCACCGGGGAGCTGTTTTTT	CASSLSGGVTGELFF
TRBV20-1	TRBJ1-1	.	many	TGCAGTGCTCCGCAGGGGTTCACTGAAGCTTTCTTT	CSAPQGFTEAFF
TRBV6-1	TRBJ1-6	.	many	TGTGCCAGCAGTTCTTACTACGGCTCACCCCTCCACTTT	CASSSYYGSPLHF
TRBV5-4	TRBJ1-2	TRBD1	many	TGTGCCAGCAGCGTGGGACAGGGACGGTATGGCTACACCTTC	CASSVGQGRYGYTF
TRBV7-9	TRBJ2-3	.	few	TGTGCCAGCAGCTTAGTGTCCGGCCCCCCTTCGGATACGCAGTATTTT	CASSLVSGPPSDTQYF
TRBV20-1	TRBJ1-6	.	many	TGCAGTGCCCGGACGGATATGGGTTCACCCCTCCACTTT	CSARTDMGSPLHF
TRBV29-1	TRBJ2-7	TRBD1	.	TGCAGCGTAGACAGGGGGAGCGCCTACAATGAGCAGTACTTC	CSVDRGSAYNEQYF
TRBV7-2	TRBJ1-2	.	many	TGTGCCAGCAGCTCAAATTCAGTGGGCGCGTGGGGCGGCTACACCTTC	CASSSNSVGAWGGYTF
TRBV4-2	TRBJ1-1	.	many	TGTGCCAGCAGCCCCAAGCAAGTAATGAACACTGAAGCTTTCTTT	CASSPKQVMNTEAFF
TRBV2	TRBJ2-1	TRBD1	many	TGTGCCAGCGAAGGGACAGTTTACAATGAGCAGTTCTTC	CASEGTVYNEQFF
TRBV5-4	TRBJ2-3	TRBD2	many	TGTGCCAGCAGCTTGGGACTAGCGGGAGGTGATACGCAGTATTTT	CASSLGLAGGDTQYF
TRBV5-4	TRBJ2-7	.	.	TGTGCCAGCTCTCGAAGGGAGGACGACGAGCAGTACTTC	CASSRREDDEQYF
TRBV7-9	TRBJ2-5	.	few	TGTGCCAGCAGCTTAGCGGGGCAGTTCCAAGAGACCCAGTACTTC	CASSLAGQFQETQYF
TRBV18	TRBJ2-1	.	many	TGTGCCAGCTCACCGAGCTCGCTAAATGAGCAGTTCTTC	CASSPSSLNEQFF
TRBV5-1	TRBJ2-7	.	many	TGCGCCAGCAGCACTTCAGACGCCTACGAGCAGTACTTC	CASSTSDAYEQYF
TRBV24-1	TRBJ2-3	TRBD1	many	TGTGCCACCAGTGACCCCACAGGGGCGGCAGATACGCAGTATTTT	CATSDPTGAADTQYF
TRBV18	TRBJ1-1	.	many	TGTGCCAGCTCACCGGCGGGGAACACTGAAGCTTTCTTT	CASSPAGNTEAFF
TRBV20-1	TRBJ2-3	TRBD1	many	TGCAGTGCTACAAGGACAGGGGCTTTCACAATCACAGATACGCAGTATTTT	CSATRTGAFTITDTQYF
TRBV7-9	TRBJ1-3	.	.	TGTGCCAGCAGCTTAGCGCTGCGGCCAAACACCATATATTTT	CASSLALRPNTIYF
TRBV6-1	TRBJ1-3	.	many	TGTGCCAGCAGTACAACAGGGATTGGAAACACCATATATTTT	CASSTTGIGNTIYF
TRBV7-7	TRBJ2-5	.	many	TGTGCCAGCAGCTTAGTATCTCAGGGATCAGAGACCCAGTACTTC	CASSLVSQGSETQYF
TRBV10-2	TRBJ1-3	.	.	TGCGCCAGCAGTGAGGTATTCGGTCCCTCTGGAAACACCATATATTTT	CASSEVFGPSGNTIYF
TRBV5-1	TRBJ2-5	TRBD1	.	TGCGCCAGCAGCAGGGGGACAGGCCAAGAGACCCAGTACTTC	CASSRGTGQETQYF
TRBV29-1	TRBJ2-3	TRBD1	.	TGCAGCGCGAGACAGGGTGGGGCAGATACGCAGTATTTT	CSARQGGADTQYF
TRBV20-1	TRBJ2-7	TRBD2	many	TGCAGTGTATGGCTAGCGGGGGGCGAGCAGTACTTC	CSVWLAGGEQYF
TRBV19	TRBJ1-1	.	many	TGTGCCAGTAGTCAAATGGGGGACTGGGCTGAAGCTTTCTTT	CASSQMGDWAEAFF
TRBV18	TRBJ2-3	TRBD1	many	TGTGCCAGCTTGACAGGGGCAGATACGCAGTATTTT	CASLTGADTQYF
TRBV27	TRBJ2-1	TRBD1	.	TGTGCCAGTAGTCGGGACAGGGGGCAAAATGATCAGTTCTTC	CASSRDRGQNDQFF
TRBV12-3/TRBV12-4	TRBJ2-1	TRBD2	many	TGTGCCAGCACCCGGGGCGGGGGGGCAATCAATGAGCAGTTCTTC	CASTRGGGAINEQFF
TRBV20-1	TRBJ2-3	TRBD2	.	TGCAGTGTCTCTGGGACTAGCGGGATATCAGATACGCAGTATTTT	CSVSGTSGISDTQYF
TRBV12-3/TRBV12-4	TRBJ2-7	.	many	TGTGCCAGCAGTTCCCTCGTCGAGCAGTACTTC	CASSSLVEQYF
TRBV5-1	TRBJ2-1	TRBD2	.	TGCGCCAGCAGCTTGGGTAGCGGGTATACCTATGAGCAGTTCTTC	CASSLGSGYTYEQFF